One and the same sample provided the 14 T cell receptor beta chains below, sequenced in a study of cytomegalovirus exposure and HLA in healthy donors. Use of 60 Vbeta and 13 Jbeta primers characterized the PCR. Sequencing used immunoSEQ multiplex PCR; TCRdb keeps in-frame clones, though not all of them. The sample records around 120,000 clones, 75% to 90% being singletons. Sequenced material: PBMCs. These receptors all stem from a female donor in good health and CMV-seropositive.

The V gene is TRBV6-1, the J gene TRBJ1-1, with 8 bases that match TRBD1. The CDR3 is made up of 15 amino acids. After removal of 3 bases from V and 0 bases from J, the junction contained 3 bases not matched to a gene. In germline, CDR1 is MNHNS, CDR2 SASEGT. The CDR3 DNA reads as TGTGCCAGCAGTGAGGGGACAGGTTTGAACACTGAAGCTTTCTTT. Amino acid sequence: CASSEGTGLNTEAFF.

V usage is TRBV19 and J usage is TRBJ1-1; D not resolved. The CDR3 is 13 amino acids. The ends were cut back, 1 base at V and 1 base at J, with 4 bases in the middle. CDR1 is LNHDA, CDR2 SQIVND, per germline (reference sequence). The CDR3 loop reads CASSIAQNTEAFF. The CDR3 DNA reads TGTGCCAGTAGTATAGCACAGAACACTGAAGCTTTCTTT.

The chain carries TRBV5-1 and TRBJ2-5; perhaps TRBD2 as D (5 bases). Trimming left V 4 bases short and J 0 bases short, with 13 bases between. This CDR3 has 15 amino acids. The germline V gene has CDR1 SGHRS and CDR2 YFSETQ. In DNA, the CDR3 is TGCGCCAGCAGCCTAAATCCGGGGTACCAAGAGACCCAGTACTTC. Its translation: CASSLNPGYQETQYF. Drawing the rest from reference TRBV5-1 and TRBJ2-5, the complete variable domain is KAGVTQTPRYLIKTRGQQVTLSCSPISGHRSVSWYQQTPGQGLQFLFEYFSETQRNKGNFPGRFSGRQFSNSRSEMNVSTLELGDSALYLCASSLNPGYQETQYFGPGTRLLVL.

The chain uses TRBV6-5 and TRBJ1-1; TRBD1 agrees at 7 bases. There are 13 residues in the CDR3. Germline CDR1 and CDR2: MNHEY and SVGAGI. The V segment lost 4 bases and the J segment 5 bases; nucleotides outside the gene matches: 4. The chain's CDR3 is CASSLQGRTEAFF. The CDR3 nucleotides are TGTGCCAGCAGTTTACAGGGGCGAACTGAAGCTTTCTTT.

The CDR3 reads CASSFGTGIIYEQYF. The CDR3 nucleotides read TGTGCCAGCAGCTTCGGGACAGGGATTATTTACGAGCAGTACTTC. The genes are TRBV11-2 and TRBJ2-7; TRBD1 agrees at 9 bases. The CDR3 loop spans 15 amino acids. Trimming took 3 bases from V and 4 from J; bases not matched to a gene: 7. CDR1 and CDR2 (germline): SGHAT, FQNNGV.

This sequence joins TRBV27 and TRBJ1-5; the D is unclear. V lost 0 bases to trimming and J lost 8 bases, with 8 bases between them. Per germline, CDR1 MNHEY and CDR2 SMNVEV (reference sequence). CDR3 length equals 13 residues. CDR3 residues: CASSLSSPEPQHF. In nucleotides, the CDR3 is TGTGCCAGCAGTTTATCCTCTCCGGAGCCCCAGCATTTT.

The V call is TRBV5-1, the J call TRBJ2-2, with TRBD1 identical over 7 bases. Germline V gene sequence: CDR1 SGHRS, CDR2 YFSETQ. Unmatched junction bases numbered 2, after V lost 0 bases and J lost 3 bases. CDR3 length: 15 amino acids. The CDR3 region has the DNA TGCGCCAGCAGCTTGGAGGGGGCGGACACCGGGGAGCTGTTTTTT. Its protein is CASSLEGADTGELFF.

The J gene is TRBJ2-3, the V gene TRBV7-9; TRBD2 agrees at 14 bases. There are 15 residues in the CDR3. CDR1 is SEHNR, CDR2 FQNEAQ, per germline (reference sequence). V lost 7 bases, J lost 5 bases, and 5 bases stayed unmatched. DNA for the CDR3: TGTGCCAGCACCTGGGGACTAGCGGGGGTAGATACGCAGTATTTT. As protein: CASTWGLAGVDTQYF.

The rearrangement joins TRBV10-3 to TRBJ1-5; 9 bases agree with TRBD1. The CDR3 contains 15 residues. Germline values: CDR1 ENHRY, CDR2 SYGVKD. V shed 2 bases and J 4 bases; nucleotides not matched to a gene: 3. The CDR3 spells CAISETGGSNQPQHF. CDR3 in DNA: TGTGCCATCAGTGAGACAGGGGGCTCTAATCAGCCCCAGCATTTT.

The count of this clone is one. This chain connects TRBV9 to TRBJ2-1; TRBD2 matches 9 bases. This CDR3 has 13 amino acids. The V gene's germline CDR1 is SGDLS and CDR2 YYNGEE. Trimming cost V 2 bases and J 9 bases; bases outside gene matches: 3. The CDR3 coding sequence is TGTGCCAGCAGCGTTAGACTAGCGGCTGAGCAGTTCTTC. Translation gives CASSVRLAAEQFF.

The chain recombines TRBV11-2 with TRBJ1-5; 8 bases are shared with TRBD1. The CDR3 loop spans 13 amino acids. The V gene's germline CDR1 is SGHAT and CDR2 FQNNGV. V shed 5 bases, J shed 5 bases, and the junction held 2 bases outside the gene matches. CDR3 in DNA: TGTGCCAGCAGCGAGGACAGGGATCAGCCCCAGCATTTT. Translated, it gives CASSEDRDQPQHF.

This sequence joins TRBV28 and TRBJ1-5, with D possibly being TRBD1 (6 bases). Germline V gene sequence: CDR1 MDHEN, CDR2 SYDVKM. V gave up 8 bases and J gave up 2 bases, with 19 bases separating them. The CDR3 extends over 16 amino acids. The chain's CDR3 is CASSENGGGRNQPQHF. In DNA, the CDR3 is TGTGCCAGCTCTGAGAATGGGGGGGGCCGCAATCAGCCCCAGCATTTT.

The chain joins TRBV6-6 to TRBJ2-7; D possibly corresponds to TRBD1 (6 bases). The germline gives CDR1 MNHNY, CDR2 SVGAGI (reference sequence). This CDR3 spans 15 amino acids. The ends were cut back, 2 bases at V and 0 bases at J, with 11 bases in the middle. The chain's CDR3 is CASSYLTGHSYEQYF. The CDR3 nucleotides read TGTGCCAGCAGTTACCTGACAGGACACTCCTACGAGCAGTACTTC.

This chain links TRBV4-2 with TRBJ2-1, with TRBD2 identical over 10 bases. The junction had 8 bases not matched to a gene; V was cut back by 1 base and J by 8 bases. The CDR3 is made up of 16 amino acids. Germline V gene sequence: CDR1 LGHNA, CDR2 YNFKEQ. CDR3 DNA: TGTGCCAGCAGCCAAGGAAAACTAGCGGGGATACATGAGCAGTTCTTC. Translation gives CASSQGKLAGIHEQFF.